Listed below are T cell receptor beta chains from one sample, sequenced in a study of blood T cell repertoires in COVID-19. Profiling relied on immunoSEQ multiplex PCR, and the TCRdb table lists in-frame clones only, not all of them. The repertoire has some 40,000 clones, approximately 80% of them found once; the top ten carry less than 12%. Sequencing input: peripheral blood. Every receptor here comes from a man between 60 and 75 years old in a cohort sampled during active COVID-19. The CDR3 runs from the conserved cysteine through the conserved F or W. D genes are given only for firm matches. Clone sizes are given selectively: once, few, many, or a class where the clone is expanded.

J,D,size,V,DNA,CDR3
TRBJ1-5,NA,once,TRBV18,TGTGCCAGCTCCTCAAGGAGGCCCAGCGGGATTCGCAATCAGCCCCAGCATTTT,CASSSRRPSGIRNQPQHF
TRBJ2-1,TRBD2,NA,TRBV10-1,TGCGCCAGCAGTGAAAGGTCTAGCGGGAGGAATGAGCAGTTCTTC,CASSERSSGRNEQFF
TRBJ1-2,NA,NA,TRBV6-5,TGTGCCTCCGGCGGGTCTGCGTATGGCTACACCTTC,CASGGSAYGYTF
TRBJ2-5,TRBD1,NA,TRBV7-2,TGTGCCAGCAGGGTAGGGACAGCACCCCCCGAGACCCAGTACTTC,CASRVGTAPPETQYF
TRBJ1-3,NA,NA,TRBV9,TGTGCCAGCAGCGTAGGAACTAGGGTTGGAAACACCATATATTTT,CASSVGTRVGNTIYF
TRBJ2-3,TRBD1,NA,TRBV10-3,TGTGCCATCACCGAACAGGGGACCACAGATACGCAGTATTTT,CAITEQGTTDTQYF
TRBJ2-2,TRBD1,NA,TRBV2,TGTGCCAGCAGTGGGACAGGCAGAGGGGAGCTGTTTTTT,CASSGTGRGELFF
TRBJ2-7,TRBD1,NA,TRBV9,TGTGCCAGCAGCACCGGACAGGTGGACTACGAGCAGTACTTC,CASSTGQVDYEQYF
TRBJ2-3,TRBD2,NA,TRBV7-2,TGTGCCAGCAGCTTAAGCGGGGGGACAGATACGCAGTATTTT,CASSLSGGTDTQYF
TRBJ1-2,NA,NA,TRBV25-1,TGTGCCAGCAGATCCGAAAGGGGCTATGGCTACACCTTC,CASRSERGYGYTF
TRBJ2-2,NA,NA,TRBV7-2,TGTGCCACCCGAGGAGGGGCCTGGGTCACCGGGGAGCTGTTTTTT,CATRGGAWVTGELFF
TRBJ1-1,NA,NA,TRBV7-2,TGTGCCAGCAGAGAAGACATGAACACTGAAGCTTTCTTT,CASREDMNTEAFF
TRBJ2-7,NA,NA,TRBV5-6,TGTGCCAGCAGCTGGGGACTCATGCTCTACGAGCAGTACTTC,CASSWGLMLYEQYF
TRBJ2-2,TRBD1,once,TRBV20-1,TGCAGTGCCAGTTCCGGGACAGGTCGAACCGGGGAGCTGTTTTTT,CSASSGTGRTGELFF
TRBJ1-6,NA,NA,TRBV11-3,TGTGCCAGCAGCTTACTGTGGCAGGGGAGTTCACCCCTCCACTTT,CASSLLWQGSSPLHF
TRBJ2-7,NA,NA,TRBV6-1,TGTGCCAGCAGTGCCTCCCCGGAGGCGGCAGCCTACGAGCAGTACTTC,CASSASPEAAAYEQYF
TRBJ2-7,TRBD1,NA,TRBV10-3,TGTGCCATCAGTGCCAGACAGGGAAACTACGAGCAGTACTTC,CAISARQGNYEQYF
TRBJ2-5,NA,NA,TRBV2,TGTGCCAGCAGTGATTGGGACTCCCCGGGGACCCAGTACTTC,CASSDWDSPGTQYF
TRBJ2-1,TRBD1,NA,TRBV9,TGTGCCAGCAGCATCGGACAGGGACGGAGTGCCTACAATGAGCAGTTCTTC,CASSIGQGRSAYNEQFF
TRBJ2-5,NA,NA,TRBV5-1,TGCGCCAGCAGCGTAGGACTTTCACAAGAGACCCAGTACTTC,CASSVGLSQETQYF
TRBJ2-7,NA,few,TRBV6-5,TGTGCCAGCATGAGCAGGCCGCGCGAGCAGTACTTC,CASMSRPREQYF
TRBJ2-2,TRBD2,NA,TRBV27,TGTGCCAGTTTGGGCCTAGCGGGACCATTGAACACCGGGGAGCTGTTTTTT,CASLGLAGPLNTGELFF
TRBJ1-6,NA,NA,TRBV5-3,TGTGCCCAAACGGGCAGGGGTAATTCACCCCTCCACTTT,CAQTGRGNSPLHF
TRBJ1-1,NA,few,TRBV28,TGTGCCAGCAGTTTAAGGGGAGGCACTGAAGCTTTCTTT,CASSLRGGTEAFF
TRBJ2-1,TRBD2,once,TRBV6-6,TGTGCCAGCTCCCTCACTAGCGGGAGAACGGATGAGCAGTTCTTC,CASSLTSGRTDEQFF
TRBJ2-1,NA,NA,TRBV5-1,TGCGCCAGCAGCCAGGGGTTGGTGTCGGAGAATGAGCAGTTCTTC,CASSQGLVSENEQFF
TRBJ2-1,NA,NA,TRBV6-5,TGTGCCAGCAGTTATCTCCCCCGGGATGAGCAGTTCTTC,CASSYLPRDEQFF
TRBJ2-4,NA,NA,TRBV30,TGTGCCTGGAGCCCCTCGGTAAACATTCAGTACTTC,CAWSPSVNIQYF
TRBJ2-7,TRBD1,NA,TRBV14,TGTGCCAGCAGCAGAGGGACAGGGACAGGCACCTACGAGCAGTACTTC,CASSRGTGTGTYEQYF
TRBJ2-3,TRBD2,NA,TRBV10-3,TGTGCCACCTTGGTAGCGGGGAGGAATACAGATACGCAGTATTTT,CATLVAGRNTDTQYF
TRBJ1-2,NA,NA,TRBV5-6,TGTGCCAGCAGCTCAGGTGGTAGGGGAGGCTACACCTTC,CASSSGGRGGYTF
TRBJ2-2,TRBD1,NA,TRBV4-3,TGCGCCAGCAGCAGAGCCCCCGGGACAGGACATTCCGGGGAGCTGTTTTTT,CASSRAPGTGHSGELFF
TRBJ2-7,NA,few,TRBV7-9,TGTGCCAGCAGCTTAGGGACGGGGTCCTACGAGCAGTACTTC,CASSLGTGSYEQYF
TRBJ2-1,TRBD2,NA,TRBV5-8,TGTGCCAGCAGCTTGACCGGGACTAGCCTCAATGAGCAGTTCTTC,CASSLTGTSLNEQFF
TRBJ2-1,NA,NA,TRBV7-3,TGTGCCAGCAGCTTAGGTCGGGCCGGGAGCCACAATGAGCAGTTCTTC,CASSLGRAGSHNEQFF
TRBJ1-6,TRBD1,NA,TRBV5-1,TGCGCCAGCAGCTCCGACGAGGGGGCTCGGAATTCACCCCTCCACTTT,CASSSDEGARNSPLHF
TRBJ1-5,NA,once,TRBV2,TGTGCCAGCAAAGACAGCCCATATCAGCCCCAGCATTTT,CASKDSPYQPQHF
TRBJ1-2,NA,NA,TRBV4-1,TGCGCCAGCGGTGTGCGGGGGGATTATGGCTACACCTTC,CASGVRGDYGYTF
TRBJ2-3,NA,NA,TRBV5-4,TGTGCCAGCAGTCCCAGAAGGGGGGGCGGGAAAGATACGCAGTATTTT,CASSPRRGGGKDTQYF
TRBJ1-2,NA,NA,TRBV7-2,TGTGCCAGCAGCTTAGGCGGGGGACTCGTCTATGGCTACACCTTC,CASSLGGGLVYGYTF
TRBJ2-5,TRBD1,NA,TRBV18,TGTGCCAGCTCACCTCGGGCAGGGGGCCAAGAGACCCAGTACTTC,CASSPRAGGQETQYF
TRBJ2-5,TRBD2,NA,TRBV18,TGTGCCAGCTCACCGAACGGGGGGGCCGGAGAGACCCAGTACTTC,CASSPNGGAGETQYF